The 24 T cell receptor beta chains in this list originate from one sample, sequenced in a study of cytomegalovirus exposure and HLA in healthy donors. Vbeta (60) and Jbeta (13) primers were used in the PCR. Data came from immunoSEQ multiplex PCR; TCRdb stores just in-frame clones and leaves some out. The table shows around 130,000 clones, with about 81% occurring only once. The material sequenced was PBMCs. Every receptor here comes from a middle-aged woman in good health and CMV-seropositive.

This clone ranks as large (0.1 to 1%). The gene calls are TRBV28 and TRBJ2-7, with D unresolved. The CDR3 spans 12 residues. The germline CDR1 and CDR2 sequences are MDHEN and SYDVKM. Trimming cost V 3 bases and J 3 bases, with 6 bases left between them. CDR3 sequence (DNA): TGTGCCAGCAGTTTTATCGGCTACGAGCAGTACTTC. It yields the protein CASSFIGYEQYF.

By sample fraction, this clone is medium-sized. The chain has TRBV28 and TRBJ2-7, with 11 bases fitting TRBD2. The CDR3 has 15 amino acids. The V gene end was trimmed by 6 bases and the J gene end by 2 bases; junction bases not matched to a gene: 6. From germline, CDR1 is MDHEN and CDR2 SYDVKM. CDR3 in amino acids: CASREGLADTYEQYF. CDR3 sequence (DNA): TGTGCCAGCAGGGAGGGACTAGCGGATACCTACGAGCAGTACTTC.

This clone was found once. The chain is built from TRBV9 and TRBJ2-1; a possible D gene is TRBD2 (5 bases). Germline assignment: CDR1 SGDLS and CDR2 YYNGEE. V lost 0 bases and J 10 bases, leaving 20 bases between the germline ends. CDR3 length equals 16 residues. The CDR3 spells CASSVAVTPGSGEQFF. In DNA form, the CDR3 reads TGTGCCAGCAGCGTAGCGGTGACCCCGGGGTCGGGGGAGCAGTTCTTC.

There are a few counts of this clone. The chain carries TRBV11-1 and TRBJ1-2; the D gene is possibly TRBD1 (6 bases). Germline-derived CDR1 and CDR2 are SGHAT and FQDESV (reference sequence). The germline V and J ends were trimmed by 4 bases and 5 bases, with 17 bases remaining between them. The CDR3 loop spans 15 amino acids. The DNA for the CDR3 is TGTGCCAGCAGCTCCGGGACCAGGGGATGGTATGGCTACACCTTC. Amino acid sequence: CASSSGTRGWYGYTF.

This rearrangement joins TRBV5-6 to TRBJ2-5; maybe TRBD2 (5 bases). The J call could be wrong; TRBJ2-7 is a better fit for the DNA end. The V gene's germline CDR1 is SGHDT and CDR2 YYEEEE. CDR3 length: 13 residues. CDR3 residues: CASSTGNHYEQYF. As DNA, the CDR3 is TGTGCCAGCAGCACCGGGAATCACTACGAGCAGTACTTC.

This chain uses TRBV5-4 with TRBJ1-2; 8 bases are a match to TRBD1. V lost 0 bases and J lost 7; bases outside the gene matches: 8. The CDR3 extends over 15 amino acids. Germline values: CDR1 SGHNT, CDR2 YYREEE (reference sequence). The CDR3 spells CASSLVGTGGSGYTF. CDR3 coding DNA: TGTGCCAGCAGCTTGGTTGGGACAGGAGGTTCTGGCTACACCTTC.

The chain recombines TRBV7-8 with TRBJ1-5; perhaps TRBD1 as D (5 bases). CDR3 length: 14 residues. Trimming cost V 2 bases and J 5 bases, with 10 bases left between them. Germline V gene sequence: CDR1 SGHVS, CDR2 FQNEAQ. The DNA for the CDR3 is TGTGCCAGCAGCTTATCCAGGGTTCATCAGCCCCAGCATTTT. Amino acids: CASSLSRVHQPQHF.

The J gene is TRBJ2-3, the V gene TRBV5-4; D unresolved. V was cut by 6 bases and J by 5 bases, with 10 bases left in between. Germline-derived CDR1 and CDR2 are SGHNT and YYREEE (reference sequence). The CDR3 is 12 residues long. The CDR3: CASNTPGDTQYF. CDR3 DNA: TGTGCCAGCAATACCCCCGGAGATACGCAGTATTTT.

By share, this clone ranks as medium-sized. This chain connects TRBV6-5 to TRBJ2-7; 7 bases match TRBD1. Germline V gives CDR1 MNHEY, CDR2 SVGAGI. The CDR3 has 15 residues. V shed 6 bases, J shed 1 base, and the junction held 9 bases outside the gene matches. CDR3 protein: CASRQGTAASYEQYF. The CDR3 DNA sequence: TGTGCCAGCAGGCAGGGGACAGCCGCTTCCTACGAGCAGTACTTC.

This chain links TRBV5-1 with TRBJ1-2; tentatively, D is TRBD1 (5 bases). This CDR3 has 12 residues. CDR1 is SGHRS, CDR2 YFSETQ, per germline. Trimming left V 4 bases short and J 5 bases short, with 9 bases between. CDR3 in amino acids: CASSRGEYGYTF. CDR3 DNA: TGCGCCAGCAGCCGGGGGGAGTATGGCTACACCTTC.

This clone was found once. V usage is TRBV2 and J usage is TRBJ1-2; the D is unclear. This CDR3 region has 14 residues. Trimming pared 1 base from V and 2 bases from J, leaving 8 bases between. Germline CDR1 SNHLY, CDR2 FYNNEI. CDR3 in DNA: TGTGCCAGCAGTGAAGGTAATTCGAACTATGGCTACACCTTC. This sequence encodes CASSEGNSNYGYTF.

V and J are TRBV19 and TRBJ2-2; 7 bases map to TRBD1. J was trimmed by 1 base and V by 6 bases; bases with no gene match: 11. Germline CDR1 and CDR2: LNHDA and SQIVND (reference sequence). CDR3 length: 17 amino acids. The CDR3 loop reads CASRRGPSLQNTGELFF. The CDR3, as DNA: TGTGCCAGTAGAAGGGGGCCTAGCCTGCAGAACACCGGGGAGCTGTTTTTT.

The gene calls are TRBV6-4 and TRBJ2-2, with no clear D. This CDR3 is built from 13 residues. Trimming pared 3 bases from V and 4 bases from J, leaving 6 bases between. The germline V gene encodes CDR1 MRHNA and CDR2 SNTAGT. CDR3 residues: CASSEQSTGELFF. CDR3 coding DNA: TGTGCCAGCAGTGAACAGTCCACCGGGGAGCTGTTTTTT.

The chain has TRBV6-5 and TRBJ2-1; D might be TRBD1 (6 bases). Germline V gene lookup returns CDR1 MNHEY and CDR2 SVGAGI. The CDR3 consists of 16 residues. Trimming took off 1 base at V and 1 base at J, with 11 bases between the two ends. The CDR3 sequence is CASSYFRQASYNEQFF. CDR3 DNA: TGTGCCAGCAGTTACTTCCGACAGGCGTCCTACAATGAGCAGTTCTTC.

The J gene is TRBJ1-2, the V gene TRBV19; the match to TRBD1 covers 9 bases. With 6 bases clipped from V and 7 bases from J, the junction kept 6 bases outside the gene matches. This CDR3 region has 13 residues. The germline V gene has CDR1 LNHDA and CDR2 SQIVND (reference sequence). CDR3 protein: CASSLDRGGGYTF. CDR3 nucleotide sequence: TGTGCCAGTAGCCTGGACAGGGGCGGTGGCTACACCTTC. Combining the CDR3 with reference TRBV19 and TRBJ1-2 gives the whole variable domain DGGITQSPKYLFRKEGQNVTLSCEQNLNHDAMYWYRQDPGQGLRLIYYSQIVNDFQKGDIAEGYSVSREKKESFPLTVTSAQKNPTAFYLCASSLDRGGGYTFGSGTRLTVV.

This rearrangement joins TRBV7-3 to TRBJ2-7, with TRBD2 as a possible D gene (5 bases). Germline lookup yields CDR1 SGHTA and CDR2 FQGTGA. The length of the CDR3 is 13 residues. Trimming pared 2 bases from V and 0 bases from J, leaving 5 bases between. CDR3 DNA sequence: TGTGCCAGCAGCTTACGGGGCTCCTACGAGCAGTACTTC. It is translated as CASSLRGSYEQYF.

This clone was seen a single time. The gene calls are TRBV29-1 and TRBJ2-2; TRBD1 matches 10 bases. The CDR3 contains 16 residues. Germline CDR1 and CDR2: SQVTM and ANQGSEA. J gave up 2 bases and V 7 bases, and 10 bases lay outside the gene matches. CDR3 bases: TGCAGCGCCGGCTCTTGGGACAGGGGAAACACCGGGGAGCTGTTTTTT. As protein: CSAGSWDRGNTGELFF.

The CDR3 DNA follows: TGTGCCAGCAGCCCTCTCGGAGATACGCAGTATTTT. This translates into CASSPLGDTQYF. The chain is built from TRBV6-1 and TRBJ2-3; D gene unclear. Looked up from germline, CDR1 is MNHNS and CDR2 is SASEGT. This CDR3 has 12 residues. Trimming removed 6 bases at V and 5 bases at J, with 9 bases between.

The chain employs TRBV9 and TRBJ2-5, with 11 bases that match TRBD1. The V gene end was trimmed by 5 bases and the J gene end by 9 bases; junction bases not matched to a gene: 3. This CDR3 contains 12 residues. Germline CDR1 SGDLS, CDR2 YYNGEE. The CDR3 bases are TGTGCCAGCAGGGGACAGGGGGTTGCCCAGTACTTC. Translated, it gives CASRGQGVAQYF.

This clone showed up just a few times. The genes are TRBV14 and TRBJ1-4, with no clear D. The germline V gene encodes CDR1 SGHDN and CDR2 FVKESK. Between the trimmed V and J ends, which lost 4 bases and 8 bases, there was a span of 11 bases. This CDR3 has 13 residues. CDR3 residues: CASSLVTYEKLFF. CDR3 DNA sequence: TGTGCCAGCAGCCTTGTGACATACGAAAAACTGTTTTTT.

This clone has a count of ten or more. The rearrangement uses TRBV14 and TRBJ1-3; the D gene is possibly TRBD1 (5 bases). Trimming pared 4 bases from V and 2 bases from J, leaving 15 bases between. The CDR3 runs to 16 residues. Per germline, CDR1 SGHDN and CDR2 FVKESK. The CDR3 coding sequence is TGTGCCAGCAGCCTCCGAAGGGGTAGCACTGGAAACACCATATATTTT. Amino acid sequence: CASSLRRGSTGNTIYF.

The rearrangement joins TRBV25-1 to TRBJ2-5; a weak D match, TRBD1 (6 bases). Germline lookup yields CDR1 MGHDK and CDR2 SYGVNS. The CDR3 totals 13 residues. Trimming removed 7 bases at V and 0 bases at J, with 9 bases between. The CDR3 sequence: CASTGVDQETQYF. The CDR3 DNA is TGTGCCAGCACAGGGGTGGACCAAGAGACCCAGTACTTC.

The V gene is TRBV19, the J gene TRBJ2-1, with a tentative D call TRBD2 (5 bases). V lost 4 bases and J lost 5, with 15 bases in between. Germline V gene data show CDR1 as LNHDA and CDR2 as SQIVND (reference sequence). The CDR3 has 15 amino acids. The CDR3 DNA is TGTGCCAGTAGTAAAGGACGGGGAAAGAACAATGAGCAGTTCTTC. It translates to CASSKGRGKNNEQFF.

The chain joins TRBV19 to TRBJ2-7; 8 bases are shared with TRBD2. After removal of 3 bases from V and 8 bases from J, the junction contained 9 bases not matched to a gene. The CDR3 length is 14 residues. CDR1 and CDR2 (germline): LNHDA, SQIVND (reference sequence). This CDR3 reads CASSITSGEPQQYF. CDR3 sequence (DNA): TGTGCCAGTAGTATCACTAGCGGTGAACCTCAGCAGTACTTC.